The 30 T cell receptor beta chains below all came from one sample that was sequenced in a study of cytomegalovirus exposure and HLA in healthy donors (TCRdb year 2017). Library method: the immunoSEQ multiplex PCR assay. A mixture of 60 forward primers for TCR Vbeta segments and 13 reverse primers for TCR Jbeta segments was used in the multiplex PCR. The immuneACCESS repertoire file appears here via TCRdb, limited to in-frame rearrangements. These files lack a portion of the clones; in checked studies, under half of the deficit traces to unresolved V genes, and the cause of the others is not known. This sample comprises around 40,000 clones, approximately 75% of them detected only once. The ten largest clones take up about 4% of the sample. The sample consisted of PBMCs. The receptors were gathered from a man between 40 and 49 years old in good health and CMV-seronegative.

V and J are TRBV10-3 and TRBJ1-1; possibly TRBD1 for D (6 bases). The CDR3 consists of 14 residues. Germline V lookup: CDR1 ENHRY, CDR2 SYGVKD. V dropped 6 bases and J dropped 2 bases, with 13 bases sitting between them. CDR3 loop: CAIRYEQGNTEAFF. CDR3 nucleotides: TGTGCCATCAGGTACGAACAGGGCAACACTGAAGCTTTCTTT.

The chain joins TRBV4-3 to TRBJ1-3; no clear D. The CDR3 has 17 amino acids. V dropped 1 base and J dropped 2 bases, with 15 bases sitting between them. From germline, CDR1 is LGHNA and CDR2 YSLEER. CDR3 sequence reads: CASSQGQVEGAGNTIYF. CDR3 coding DNA: TGCGCCAGCAGCCAAGGGCAGGTTGAAGGTGCTGGAAACACCATATATTTT.

The DNA of the CDR3 is TGTGCCTGGAGGCCGGTGGGGGCCACCTATTCACCCCTCCACTTT. Translated: CAWRPVGATYSPLHF. The V and J genes are TRBV30 and TRBJ1-6; possible D gene TRBD1, 6 bases. The CDR3 is made up of 15 amino acids. The V gene lost 3 bases and the J gene lost 8 bases, with 17 bases spanning the gap. Looked up from germline, CDR1 is GTSNPN and CDR2 is SVGIG (reference sequence).

This clone has more than one count but fewer than ten. The chain uses TRBV4-1 and TRBJ1-1, with a tentative D call TRBD1 (6 bases). From germline, CDR1 is MGHRA and CDR2 YSYEKL. Trimming took 3 bases from V and 7 from J, leaving 21 bases between them. The CDR3 loop spans 16 amino acids. The CDR3 region is CASSQTLPRGDYEAFF. DNA of the CDR3: TGCGCCAGCAGCCAGACCCTCCCCAGGGGAGATTATGAAGCTTTCTTT.

CDR3 loop: CASSKIRQGVYGYTF. In DNA form, the CDR3 reads TGTGCCAGCAGCAAGATCCGACAGGGCGTTTATGGCTACACCTTC. This chain uses TRBV27 with TRBJ1-2, with 7 bases identical to TRBD1. Germline CDR1 and CDR2: MNHEY and SMNVEV (reference sequence). V lost 6 bases, J lost 5 bases, and 12 bases stayed unmatched. There are 15 residues in the CDR3.

CDR3 in DNA: TGTGCCAGCAGTTACACAGGGGGTAATTCACCCCTCCACTTT. Translated, it gives CASSYTGGNSPLHF. The chain links TRBV6-6 to TRBJ1-6; 8 bases are shared with TRBD1. The CDR3 spans 14 residues. The junction had 0 bases not matched to a gene; V was cut back by 2 bases and J by 6 bases. CDR1 and CDR2 from the germline V gene are MNHNY and SVGAGI (reference sequence).

The gene calls are TRBV5-4 and TRBJ2-1; TRBD2 matches 9 bases. The length of the CDR3 is 17 residues. CDR1 is SGHNT and CDR2 is YYREEE in the germline V gene (reference sequence). With V trimmed by 5 bases and J by 0 bases, 9 bases remained unmatched. The CDR3 region is CASSSGGGEVSYNEQFF. Here the CDR3 DNA reads TGTGCCAGCAGTTCAGGCGGGGGGGAAGTCTCCTACAATGAGCAGTTCTTC.

The V call is TRBV5-8, the J call TRBJ1-5, with D tentatively TRBD1 (6 bases). In germline, CDR1 is SGHTS, CDR2 YDEGEE. The length of the CDR3 is 16 residues. Trimming took 4 bases from V and 6 from J, leaving 20 bases between them. The CDR3 reads CASSDGARGSSQPQHF. The CDR3 coding sequence is TGTGCCAGCAGCGATGGTGCCAGGGGTTCGAGTCAGCCCCAGCATTTT.

V is TRBV30 and J is TRBJ1-1, with no clear D. In germline, CDR1 is GTSNPN, CDR2 SVGIG (reference sequence). The CDR3 sequence is 12 residues long. Trimming took 4 bases from V and 1 from J, leaving 7 bases between them. CDR3: CAWNSQNTEAFF. The CDR3, as DNA: TGTGCCTGGAACTCCCAGAACACTGAAGCTTTCTTT.

The CDR3 nucleotides are TGTGCCAGCAGCTTGGGACAAAACTATGGCTACACCTTC. Amino acids: CASSLGQNYGYTF. The V call is TRBV5-6, the J call TRBJ1-2; no clear D. The germline V and J ends were trimmed by 0 bases and 2 bases, with 5 bases remaining between them. Germline CDR1 is SGHDT and CDR2 is YYEEEE. This CDR3 contains 13 residues.

The chain couples TRBV14 to TRBJ2-7, with D perhaps matching TRBD1 (5 bases). This CDR3 is built from 11 residues. The V gene lost 3 bases and the J gene lost 6 bases, with 6 bases spanning the gap. Germline CDR1 SGHDN, CDR2 FVKESK. The CDR3 is CASSHGAEQYF. CDR3 in DNA: TGTGCCAGCAGCCATGGGGCCGAGCAGTACTTC.

This clone showed up just once. J is TRBJ1-1 and V is TRBV6-5; 8 bases agree with TRBD1. Germline trimming cut 5 bases from V and 5 bases from J; bases unmatched to any gene: 10. The CDR3 is 15 amino acids. CDR1 MNHEY and CDR2 SVGAGI come from the germline V gene. In DNA, the CDR3 is TGTGCCAGCAGTCCCCCCCAGGGGGCAAGAACTGAAGCTTTCTTT. It is translated as CASSPPQGARTEAFF.

On this clone: One end of the junction varies from germline; a read error may be responsible. V and J are TRBV6-1 and TRBJ2-7, with TRBD1 matching over 7 bases. The germline CDR1 and CDR2 sequences are MNHNS and SASEGT. The CDR3 runs to 15 residues. Written as DNA, the CDR3 is TGTGCCGGCAGCCGCGACAGGGTAGGGTCCTACGAGCAGTACTTC. As protein: CAGSRDRVGSYEQYF.

This clone was seen a few times. J is TRBJ2-5 and V is TRBV6-6; D ambiguous. The CDR3 is 16 residues long. The ends were cut back, 6 bases at V and 5 bases at J, with 22 bases in the middle. CDR1 MNHNY and CDR2 SVGAGI come from the germline V gene (reference sequence). For the CDR3, the DNA is TGTGCCAGCAGCCGAGGTGGTTTGGGTAGTTGGGAGACCCAGTACTTC. This sequence encodes CASSRGGLGSWETQYF.

The rearrangement joins TRBV13 to TRBJ2-6; 11 positions match TRBD1. The germline gives CDR1 PRHDT, CDR2 FYEKMQ (reference sequence). This CDR3 is 21 amino acids long. After removal of 1 base from V and 0 bases from J, the junction contained 11 bases not matched to a gene. CDR3 nucleotides: TGTGCCAGCAGCTTAGAGGGGACAGGGGGAGTAAGTACCTCTGGGGCCAACGTCCTGACTTTC. This gives the protein CASSLEGTGGVSTSGANVLTF.

This clone was seen more than once but under ten times. The V call is TRBV27, the J call TRBJ1-1; no firm D call. Trimming stripped 2 bases from V and 1 base from J, with 5 bases between. CDR1 is MNHEY and CDR2 is SMNVEV in the germline V gene (reference sequence). The CDR3 loop spans 13 amino acids. DNA of the CDR3: TGTGCCAGCAGTTTACAGGAGAACACTGAAGCTTTCTTT. Translated, it gives CASSLQENTEAFF.

In this sample, this clone turned up once. The rearrangement uses TRBV2 and TRBJ1-2; TRBD1 agrees at 9 bases. This CDR3 region has 17 residues. The junction had 17 bases not matched to a gene; V was cut back by 8 bases and J by 4 bases. Germline V gene lookup returns CDR1 SNHLY and CDR2 FYNNEI. The CDR3 here is CASPGGDRVPRGYGYTF. The CDR3 DNA is TGTGCCAGCCCCGGGGGGGACAGGGTTCCCCGGGGCTATGGCTACACCTTC.

This sequence joins TRBV9 and TRBJ2-5; TRBD1 matches 7 bases. Matching the DNA end better, TRBJ2-7 makes the J call doubtful. This CDR3 comprises 15 residues. Germline values: CDR1 SGDLS, CDR2 YYNGEE. The CDR3 DNA reads as TGTGCCAGCAGCGTGGGGACAGCCATCTCCTACGAGCAGTACTTC. Its protein product is CASSVGTAISYEQYF.

J is TRBJ2-2 and V is TRBV7-6, with TRBD1 identical over 8 bases. The germline V gene has CDR1 SGHVS and CDR2 FNYEAQ. The CDR3 totals 17 residues. V lost 2 bases, J lost 6 bases, and 11 bases stayed unmatched. CDR3 region: CASSLTAGQGVAGELFF. The CDR3, as DNA: TGTGCCAGCAGCTTAACCGCCGGACAGGGAGTGGCCGGGGAGCTGTTTTTT.

CDR3 bases: TGCGCCAGCAGCTTGGGGTCTAGCGGGGAGACAGATACGCAGTATTTT. It codes for CASSLGSSGETDTQYF. The chain carries TRBV5-1 and TRBJ2-3, with 9 bases fitting TRBD2. Germline CDR1 is SGHRS and CDR2 is YFSETQ. V lost 0 bases, J lost 3 bases, and 5 bases stayed unmatched. The CDR3 has 16 residues.

The rearrangement uses TRBV5-4 and TRBJ1-1; D is undetermined. CDR3 length: 14 residues. Germline V gene data show CDR1 as SGHNT and CDR2 as YYREEE (reference sequence). The germline V and J ends were trimmed by 2 bases and 0 bases, with 8 bases remaining between them. The CDR3 region is CASSFTAMNTEAFF. CDR3 DNA sequence: TGTGCCAGCAGCTTTACCGCGATGAACACTGAAGCTTTCTTT.

The V call is TRBV28, the J call TRBJ1-2; 8 nucleotides agree with TRBD1. The CDR3 is 15 residues long. Trimming at V came to 6 bases and at J to 1 base, leaving 7 bases not matched to a gene. Germline CDR1 and CDR2: MDHEN and SYDVKM. The CDR3 nucleotides read TGTGCCAGCAGGGGGACAGGCGACCTTAACTATGGCTACACCTTC. Its protein is CASRGTGDLNYGYTF.

The gene calls are TRBV7-9 and TRBJ2-2, with 10 positions matching TRBD1. CDR3 length: 17 residues. Losses at the gene ends were 5 bases for V and 4 bases for J; bases not matched to a gene: 10. Germline values: CDR1 SEHNR, CDR2 FQNEAQ (reference sequence). The CDR3 coding sequence is TGTGCCAGCAGCACCCGTCTCGACAGGGGGCCCACCGGGGAGCTGTTTTTT. Translated, it gives CASSTRLDRGPTGELFF.

The V and J genes are TRBV14 and TRBJ1-1; D is possibly TRBD1 (6 bases). This CDR3 region has 16 residues. The V and J ends lost 3 bases and 4 bases respectively, with 18 bases between them. In germline, CDR1 is SGHDN, CDR2 FVKESK. Here the CDR3 DNA reads TGTGCCAGCAGCCATTCCTCGAGGGGGAGGGGCACTGAAGCTTTCTTT. It specifies CASSHSSRGRGTEAFF.

The genes are TRBV29-1 and TRBJ2-2, with 8 bases fitting TRBD1. CDR1 and CDR2 (germline): SQVTM, ANQGSEA. Unmatched junction bases numbered 10, after V lost 7 bases and J lost 9 bases. CDR3 length: 13 residues. The CDR3: CSAVDRGGRELFF. The CDR3 DNA follows: TGCAGCGCTGTAGACAGGGGCGGTAGGGAGCTGTTTTTT.

The J gene is TRBJ1-1, the V gene TRBV30; D is possibly TRBD1 (5 bases). Germline loops: CDR1 GTSNPN, CDR2 SVGIG (reference sequence). With 5 bases removed from V and 0 bases from J, the gap between germline ends came to 7 bases. This CDR3 contains 12 residues. CDR3 sequence reads: CAWGDLNTEAFF. In DNA form, the CDR3 reads TGTGCCTGGGGGGACTTGAACACTGAAGCTTTCTTT.

The chain carries TRBV4-1 and TRBJ2-1; D is possibly TRBD2 (5 bases). This CDR3 is built from 18 residues. The germline CDR1 and CDR2 sequences are MGHRA and YSYEKL. V was pared by 0 bases and J by 0 bases, with 15 bases between. CDR3 sequence (DNA): TGCGCCAGCAGCCAAGAAGCGGCAATTTTGAACTCCTACAATGAGCAGTTCTTC. As protein: CASSQEAAILNSYNEQFF.

The chain has TRBV6-1 and TRBJ2-1; possibly TRBD1 for D (6 bases). V was pared by 8 bases and J by 12 bases, with 14 bases between. CDR1 and CDR2 (germline): MNHNS, SASEGT. The CDR3 extends over 11 amino acids. CDR3 DNA: TGTGCCAGCGGGGACACATCTTGGCAGTTCTTC. Translation gives CASGDTSWQFF.

The chain links TRBV30 to TRBJ1-2; the D gene is possibly TRBD1 (6 bases). CDR1 is GTSNPN and CDR2 is SVGIG in the germline V gene (reference sequence). CDR3 length: 14 amino acids. Trimming removed 0 bases at V and 2 bases at J, with 10 bases between. The CDR3 here is CAWSVLGANYGYTF. The DNA for the CDR3 is TGTGCCTGGAGTGTTTTGGGGGCGAACTATGGCTACACCTTC.

The V and J genes are TRBV19 and TRBJ1-1, with 9 bases that match TRBD1. V trimming: 5 bases; J trimming: 2 bases; junction bases outside the gene matches: 6. The CDR3 covers 15 residues. The germline V gene encodes CDR1 LNHDA and CDR2 SQIVND (reference sequence). The CDR3 spells CASSAHRGLNTEAFF. The CDR3 nucleotides are TGTGCCAGTAGTGCTCACAGGGGGCTAAACACTGAAGCTTTCTTT.